The T cell receptor beta chain under discussion was sequenced for a study of blood T cell repertoires in COVID-19. The wider study: Nucleic acid was either cDNA or gDNA, and it came from T cells, B-cell-depleted T cells, or PBMCs.

Profiling relied on immunoSEQ multiplex PCR, and the TCRdb table lists in-frame clones only, not all of them. The data contain 350,000 to 400,000 clones, about 86% of them singletons. The CDR3 covers 15 residues. The germline V gene encodes CDR1 MNHEY and CDR2 SVGEGT. Trimming removed 2 bases from V and 3 bases from J; junction bases left unmatched: 5. The clonotype originates from a woman aged 55-69 years with COVID-19, enrolled during active disease. Sequenced material: peripheral blood. The J gene is TRBJ2-7, the V gene TRBV6-2 or TRBV6-3, with 9 bases that match TRBD1. CDR3 DNA: TGTGCCAGCAGTTACGAGGGACAGGGCTACTACGAGCAGTACTTC. Translated, it gives CASSYEGQGYYEQYF.